Below, 17 T cell receptor beta chains from the same sample are listed, as sequenced in a study of follicular helper T cells after annual influenza vaccination. Documented time point: 2015-2016 season, 7 days after influenza vaccination. The assay was immunoSEQ multiplex PCR, and TCRdb's table has in-frame clones only and misses some. Of around 7,100 clones in the sample, around nine tenths were seen once. Material: CXCR5+ CD38- circulating T follicular helper cells from blood, obtained 7 days after influenza vaccination. Regarding subset: circulating Tfh, non-naive CD4+CXCR5+PD-1+ (ICOS+CD38+ or ICOS-CD38-). The source is an adult who received the influenza vaccine.

The genes are TRBV10-2 and TRBJ2-5; 10 bases agree with TRBD1. There are 17 residues in the CDR3. V dropped 3 bases and J dropped 4; count of bases not matched to a gene: 11. Germline V lookup: CDR1 WSHSY, CDR2 SAAADI. The CDR3 is CASSDHGTGEVGETQYF. The CDR3 coding sequence is TGCGCCAGCAGTGACCACGGGACAGGGGAGGTCGGAGAGACCCAGTACTTC.

The sample holds a few counts of this clone. The chain has TRBV18 and TRBJ2-7; tentatively, D is TRBD1 (6 bases). V gave up 3 bases and J gave up 3 bases, with 9 bases separating them. Germline V CDR1 and CDR2: KGHSH, LQKENI. This CDR3 region has 13 residues. Here the CDR3 reads CASSPGQRYEQYF. CDR3 sequence (DNA): TGTGCCAGCTCACCCGGACAGCGCTACGAGCAGTACTTC.

The chain couples TRBV27 to TRBJ2-3; 10 nucleotides line up with TRBD1. Germline assignment: CDR1 MNHEY and CDR2 SMNVEV (reference sequence). The ends lost 6 bases at V and 4 bases at J; junction bases unmatched: 13. CDR3 length: 17 amino acids. CDR3 sequence reads: CASRMTGGHNSADTQYF. In nucleotides, the CDR3 is TGTGCCAGCAGAATGACAGGGGGCCATAATTCAGCAGATACGCAGTATTTT.

The gene calls are TRBV27 and TRBJ2-3; 9 nucleotides line up with TRBD1. The germline V gene has CDR1 MNHEY and CDR2 SMNVEV (reference sequence). This CDR3 contains 12 residues. The trim removed 7 bases at V and 9 bases at J, leaving 5 bases unmatched. CDR3 region: CASNNRGHTQYF. CDR3 coding DNA: TGTGCCAGCAATAACAGGGGGCACACGCAGTATTTT.

The gene calls are TRBV19 and TRBJ1-2, with 7 bases lining up with TRBD1. The trim removed 7 bases at V and 4 bases at J, leaving 6 bases unmatched. The germline gives CDR1 LNHDA, CDR2 SQIVND (reference sequence). The CDR3 extends over 13 amino acids. In DNA form, the CDR3 reads TGTGCCAGTACTCAGACAGGGACCTATGGCTACACCTTC. It codes for CASTQTGTYGYTF.

The chain carries TRBV28 and TRBJ2-7; D perhaps matches TRBD2 (5 bases). Germline V gene sequence: CDR1 MDHEN, CDR2 SYDVKM. With 6 bases removed from V and 1 base from J, the gap between germline ends came to 16 bases. There are 15 residues in the CDR3. The CDR3 coding sequence is TGTGCCAGCAGGATCGGAGGCCAAAATTCCTACGAGCAGTACTTC. It yields the protein CASRIGGQNSYEQYF.

The CDR3 region has the DNA TGCGCCAGCAGCCAAGATAGGGTTGATACGCAGTATTTT. Translated, it gives CASSQDRVDTQYF. The chain links TRBV4-3 to TRBJ2-3; D ambiguous. Germline V lookup: CDR1 LGHNA, CDR2 YSLEER. This CDR3 region has 13 residues. Trimming shortened V by 0 bases and J by 6 bases, and 7 bases separated the two germline ends.

This chain connects TRBV7-3 to TRBJ2-5; D is unresolved. Germline-derived CDR1 and CDR2 are SGHTA and FQGTGA. With 0 bases removed from V and 4 bases from J, the gap between germline ends came to 9 bases. The CDR3 covers 14 residues. CDR3 amino acids: CASSLTATPETQYF. The CDR3 nucleotides are TGTGCCAGCAGCTTAACGGCTACCCCAGAGACCCAGTACTTC.

The chain has TRBV7-9 and TRBJ2-1; 7 nucleotides agree with TRBD2. The germline V gene has CDR1 SEHNR and CDR2 FQNEAQ (reference sequence). The J segment lost 7 bases and the V segment lost 1 base, leaving 7 bases of the junction unmatched. The CDR3 sequence is 15 residues long. The CDR3 reads CASSLGDYSGNEQFF. The CDR3 DNA is TGTGCCAGCAGCTTAGGGGACTATTCGGGTAATGAGCAGTTCTTC.

V gene TRBV5-4 combines with J gene TRBJ2-7, with 7 bases that match TRBD1. Germline lookup yields CDR1 SGHNT and CDR2 YYREEE (reference sequence). The V gene end was trimmed by 0 bases and the J gene end by 2 bases; junction bases not matched to a gene: 5. The CDR3 spans 15 residues. In DNA, the CDR3 is TGTGCCAGCAGCTTGGACAACAGGGGTCCCTACGAGCAGTACGTC. Protein product: CASSLDNRGPYEQYV.

V and J are TRBV5-1 and TRBJ1-1; 11 nucleotides line up with TRBD1. With V trimmed by 1 base and J by 3 bases, 2 bases remained unmatched. This CDR3 has 15 amino acids. Germline CDR1 is SGHRS and CDR2 is YFSETQ. The CDR3 DNA reads as TGCGCCAGCAGCTTGCGGGGACAGGGGGACACTGAAGCTTTCTTT. Amino acids: CASSLRGQGDTEAFF.

This chain links TRBV18 with TRBJ2-2; 9 nucleotides match TRBD1. This CDR3 contains 14 residues. The V segment lost 4 bases and the J segment 7 bases; nucleotides outside the gene matches: 4. CDR1 is KGHSH and CDR2 is LQKENI in the germline V gene. CDR3 sequence (DNA): TGTGCCAGCTCACTGGACAGGGGAAGCGGGGAGCTGTTTTTT. Protein: CASSLDRGSGELFF.

This chain uses TRBV7-9 with TRBJ2-7, with 9 bases aligning to TRBD1. The V and J ends lost 4 bases and 1 base, in that order; junction bases with no gene match: 2. Germline V lookup: CDR1 SEHNR, CDR2 FQNEAQ (reference sequence). The CDR3 sequence is 14 residues long. The CDR3 spells CASSWGTGSYEQYF. The CDR3 bases are TGTGCCAGCAGCTGGGGGACAGGGTCCTACGAGCAGTACTTC.

This clone is a singleton in its sample. CDR3 DNA sequence: TGCGCCAGCAGCCAAAAATACAGTCTGGCAGACAATGAGCAGTTCTTC. As protein: CASSQKYSLADNEQFF. V usage is TRBV4-3 and J usage is TRBJ2-1, with D hard to call. The CDR3 sequence is 16 residues long. V dropped 2 bases and J dropped 5 bases, with 16 bases sitting between them. Germline V gene lookup returns CDR1 LGHNA and CDR2 YSLEER.

The rearrangement joins TRBV6-5 to TRBJ1-2; 8 bases agree with TRBD1. With V trimmed by 4 bases and J by 4 bases, 5 bases remained unmatched. Germline V gene sequence: CDR1 MNHEY, CDR2 SVGAGI. CDR3 length: 14 amino acids. The CDR3 spells CASSSDREGYGYTF. CDR3 nucleotides: TGTGCCAGCAGTTCGGACAGGGAGGGCTATGGCTACACCTTC.

This chain links TRBV19 with TRBJ2-1; D is unclear. CDR1 LNHDA and CDR2 SQIVND come from the germline V gene (reference sequence). The CDR3 loop spans 14 amino acids. V was cut by 7 bases and J by 5 bases, with 15 bases left in between. The chain's CDR3 is CASKRQAKNNEQFF. Written as DNA, the CDR3 is TGTGCCAGTAAAAGGCAGGCGAAAAACAATGAGCAGTTCTTC.

This chain links TRBV5-6 with TRBJ1-1; D not certain. The germline gives CDR1 SGHDT, CDR2 YYEEEE. V dropped 0 bases and J dropped 8 bases, with 8 bases sitting between them. The CDR3 consists of 12 residues. CDR3 protein: CASSLVSEEAFF. CDR3 coding DNA: TGTGCCAGCAGCTTGGTGTCAGAAGAAGCTTTCTTT.